These 28 T cell receptor beta chains were sequenced from one sample in a study of T cell clones after liver transplantation. Produced via immunoSEQ multiplex PCR; TCRdb's table is partial and in-frame only. The sample lists fewer than 50,000 clones; around 84% were seen once. Sequencing was performed on CD4+ T cells from blood, taken 24 months after liver transplant. The receptors originated from a human patient who received a liver transplant. Some of these T cells may belong to the graft donor.

This clone was seen a single time. The rearrangement uses TRBV29-1 and TRBJ2-2; D unclear. CDR3 length: 13 amino acids. Trimming shortened V by 4 bases and J by 0 bases, and 6 bases separated the two germline ends. Germline V gives CDR1 SQVTM, CDR2 ANQGSEA. Written as DNA, the CDR3 is TGCAGCGTTGCCGGTTCGAACACCGGGGAGCTGTTTTTT. Its protein is CSVAGSNTGELFF.

This clone was picked up a small number of times. Other DNA sequences in this specimen translate into the identical CDR3. The gene calls are TRBV5-1 and TRBJ1-2; 8 bases are shared with TRBD1. Looked up from germline, CDR1 is SGHRS and CDR2 is YFSETQ. The CDR3 covers 14 residues. The V gene end was trimmed by 3 bases and the J gene end by 2 bases; junction bases not matched to a gene: 3. The CDR3 region is CASSSGQGNYGYTF. The DNA of the CDR3 is TGCGCCAGCAGCTCAGGACAGGGCAACTATGGCTACACCTTC. The full variable domain, completed using reference TRBV5-1 and TRBJ1-2, is KAGVTQTPRYLIKTRGQQVTLSCSPISGHRSVSWYQQTPGQGLQFLFEYFSETQRNKGNFPGRFSGRQFSNSRSEMNVSTLELGDSALYLCASSSGQGNYGYTFGSGTRLTVV.

This rearrangement joins TRBV19 to TRBJ1-5; perhaps TRBD1 as D (5 bases). Per germline, CDR1 LNHDA and CDR2 SQIVND (reference sequence). Trimming removed 3 bases from V and 7 bases from J, with 10 bases in between. The CDR3 covers 13 residues. For the CDR3, the DNA is TGTGCCAGTAGTATCCAGGGCCCCCAGCCCCAGCATTTT. It is translated as CASSIQGPQPQHF.

The V call is TRBV11-2, the J call TRBJ2-4, with TRBD2 matching over 7 bases. Germline CDR1 is SGHAT and CDR2 is FQNNGV. The CDR3 totals 14 residues. Trimming at V came to 7 bases and at J to 8 bases, leaving 11 bases not matched to a gene. CDR3 in amino acids: CASTPTWGGDIQYF. CDR3 in DNA: TGTGCCAGCACTCCAACCTGGGGGGGAGACATTCAGTACTTC.

This clone was found once. One junction end disagrees with the germline gene, perhaps due to a read error. The chain joins TRBV6-1 to TRBJ1-5; D uncertain. Germline lookup yields CDR1 MNHNS and CDR2 SASEGT. This CDR3 is 11 amino acids long. Here the CDR3 DNA reads TGTGCCAGCAGTGAAAATCGGCCCCAGCATTTT. Its translation is CASSENRPQHF.

The V call is TRBV11-1, the J call TRBJ2-2; tentative D call: TRBD1 (6 bases). The germline V gene encodes CDR1 SGHAT and CDR2 FQDESV (reference sequence). The V gene lost 2 bases and the J gene lost 8 bases, with 18 bases spanning the gap. CDR3 length: 16 amino acids. The CDR3 DNA is TGTGCCAGCAGCTTACAGGGGCGCATTATCGGAGGGGAGCTGTTTTTT. It specifies CASSLQGRIIGGELFF.

This clone was seen once. The V and J genes are TRBV11-1 and TRBJ2-5, with TRBD1 as a possible D gene (5 bases). Germline V gene sequence: CDR1 SGHAT, CDR2 FQDESV (reference sequence). Trimming stripped 5 bases from V and 5 bases from J, with 21 bases between. CDR3 size: 16 residues. The CDR3 is CASSVKAGRPAETQYF. In DNA form, the CDR3 reads TGTGCCAGCAGCGTCAAGGCAGGGCGCCCCGCCGAGACCCAGTACTTC.

V is TRBV7-9 and J is TRBJ1-2, with D perhaps matching TRBD1 (5 bases). The CDR3 extends over 18 amino acids. V dropped 5 bases and J dropped 4 bases, with 26 bases sitting between them. Germline V CDR1 and CDR2: SEHNR, FQNEAQ (reference sequence). CDR3 nucleotide sequence: TGTGCCAGCAGCCCTTGGGGCCCGACGGGACTAGATGCCTATGGCTACACCTTC. As protein: CASSPWGPTGLDAYGYTF.

The genes are TRBV5-3 and TRBJ2-5; possible D gene TRBD1, 6 bases. TRBV5-3 is an ORF for which the function is uncertain. The CDR3 has 16 residues. Trimming took off 0 bases at V and 1 base at J, with 13 bases between the two ends. CDR3 sequence (DNA): TGTGCCAGAAGCTTGGCCGATATCAGGGGCCAAGAGACCCAGTACTTC. It is translated as CARSLADIRGQETQYF.

The chain recombines TRBV5-4 with TRBJ2-1; 10 nucleotides match TRBD1. This CDR3 has 15 amino acids. Germline V lookup: CDR1 SGHNT, CDR2 YYREEE (reference sequence). J was trimmed by 3 bases and V by 4 bases; bases with no gene match: 4. The CDR3 sequence: CASSRDRGFYNEQFF. The CDR3 nucleotides read TGTGCCAGCAGCCGGGACAGGGGTTTCTACAATGAGCAGTTCTTC.

The chain recombines TRBV19 with TRBJ2-1, with 9 bases that match TRBD1. This CDR3 is 16 amino acids long. Germline V CDR1 and CDR2: LNHDA, SQIVND (reference sequence). V dropped 0 bases and J dropped 7; count of bases not matched to a gene: 7. The CDR3 DNA sequence: TGTGCCAGTAGTATAGACGGACAGGGGCTGTTAAATGAGCAGTTCTTC. Encoded protein: CASSIDGQGLLNEQFF.

The chain is built from TRBV7-2 and TRBJ2-7; D gene unclear. The CDR3 loop spans 13 amino acids. Deletions cut 2 bases from V and 3 bases from J, with 8 bases between. CDR1 is SGHTA and CDR2 is FQGNSA in the germline V gene. CDR3 in DNA: TGTGCCAGCAGCTTATTCTACAACTACGAGCAGTACTTC. Translating it yields CASSLFYNYEQYF.

This chain joins TRBV29-1 and TRBJ2-2, with 11 bases lining up with TRBD1. This CDR3 comprises 15 residues. CDR1 is SQVTM and CDR2 is ANQGSEA in the germline V gene. The J segment lost 4 bases and the V segment lost 4 bases, leaving 5 bases of the junction unmatched. The DNA for the CDR3 is TGCAGCGTTGGTCTCGGGACAGGGGGCACCGGGGAGCTGTTTTTT. Encoded protein: CSVGLGTGGTGELFF.

DNA of the CDR3: TGTGCCAGCAGCGTAGGGCAGGGGATATCCTACAATGAGCAGTTCTTC. It is translated as CASSVGQGISYNEQFF. J is TRBJ2-1 and V is TRBV9; maybe TRBD1 (6 bases). In germline, CDR1 is SGDLS, CDR2 YYNGEE. V was clipped by 0 bases and J by 1 base, with 11 bases between them. CDR3 length: 16 amino acids.

The chain links TRBV2 to TRBJ2-7; TRBD2 agrees at 9 bases. The V gene's germline CDR1 is SNHLY and CDR2 FYNNEI. The trim removed 6 bases at V and 2 bases at J, leaving 23 bases unmatched. This CDR3 spans 20 amino acids. The DNA for the CDR3 is TGTGCCAGCAGGGACCCCGAGGCACGATTTCTAGCGGGGCGGGCCTACGAGCAGTACTTC. Encoded protein: CASRDPEARFLAGRAYEQYF.

By share, this clone ranks as medium-sized. The chain joins TRBV11-1 to TRBJ2-2; D is undetermined. CDR3 length: 12 amino acids. Germline V gene data show CDR1 as SGHAT and CDR2 as FQDESV (reference sequence). Trimming left V 7 bases short and J 1 base short, with 4 bases between. DNA for the CDR3: TGTGCCAGCAAACGGAACACCGGGGAGCTGTTTTTT. Its translation is CASKRNTGELFF.

The chain recombines TRBV5-1 with TRBJ2-3; 7 bases map to TRBD2. CDR1 and CDR2 from the germline V gene are SGHRS and YFSETQ. The CDR3 is 15 residues long. Losses at the gene ends were 3 bases for V and 4 bases for J; bases not matched to a gene: 8. The CDR3 nucleotides read TGCGCCAGCAGCTCAGCGGGGATGGGCGCAGATACGCAGTATTTT. Translation: CASSSAGMGADTQYF. Full variable domain (outside the CDR3, taken from reference TRBV5-1 and TRBJ2-3): KAGVTQTPRYLIKTRGQQVTLSCSPISGHRSVSWYQQTPGQGLQFLFEYFSETQRNKGNFPGRFSGRQFSNSRSEMNVSTLELGDSALYLCASSSAGMGADTQYFGPGTRLTVL.

This clone was seen more than once but under ten times. The genes are TRBV7-9 and TRBJ1-4, with unresolved D. The germline CDR1 and CDR2 sequences are SEHNR and FQNEAQ (reference sequence). V dropped 1 base and J dropped 0 bases, with 9 bases sitting between them. This CDR3 has 16 amino acids. CDR3 in amino acids: CASSLVQAATNEKLFF. In DNA, the CDR3 is TGTGCCAGCAGCTTAGTTCAGGCTGCAACTAATGAAAAACTGTTTTTT.

This chain links TRBV4-2 with TRBJ2-3; 10 nucleotides agree with TRBD2. After removal of 0 bases from V and 6 bases from J, the junction contained 12 bases not matched to a gene. Germline lookup yields CDR1 LGHNA and CDR2 YNFKEQ. This CDR3 spans 18 amino acids. CDR3 sequence (DNA): TGTGCCAGCAGCCAAGAGGTAGGAGCGGGGGGGCCGTCCGATACGCAGTATTTT. As protein: CASSQEVGAGGPSDTQYF.

As DNA, the CDR3 is TGTGCCAGTAGTCTGGAGGGCACTGAAGCTTTCTTT. Translating gives CASSLEGTEAFF. The chain joins TRBV19 to TRBJ1-1; D is unclear. Deletions cut 5 bases from V and 4 bases from J, with 8 bases between. This CDR3 region has 12 residues. Looked up from germline, CDR1 is LNHDA and CDR2 is SQIVND (reference sequence).

This clone is a singleton in its sample. The chain uses TRBV5-5 and TRBJ2-3; tentative D call: TRBD1 (5 bases). Trimming took 0 bases from V and 7 from J, leaving 27 bases between them. Germline-derived CDR1 and CDR2 are SGHKS and YYEKEE (reference sequence). This CDR3 region has 19 residues. The CDR3 sequence is CASSLARARLLTHRNTQYF. The CDR3 DNA sequence: TGTGCCAGCAGCTTGGCCAGGGCGAGACTTCTAACACACAGGAATACGCAGTATTTT.

The rearrangement joins TRBV2 to TRBJ1-5, with 11 bases lining up with TRBD1. Germline V gives CDR1 SNHLY, CDR2 FYNNEI. V shed 5 bases and J 6 bases; nucleotides not matched to a gene: 6. The CDR3 spans 15 residues. CDR3 region: CASSLGQGVGQPQHF. The CDR3 DNA reads as TGTGCCAGCAGTTTGGGACAGGGGGTTGGTCAGCCCCAGCATTTT.

The chain is built from TRBV7-3 and TRBJ2-3; the D gene is possibly TRBD1 (5 bases). This CDR3 is 14 amino acids long. V was shortened by 1 base and J by 5 bases, with 10 bases between the two germline ends. Germline V gene sequence: CDR1 SGHTA, CDR2 FQGTGA. The CDR3 loop reads CASSLMGREDTQYF. CDR3 sequence (DNA): TGTGCCAGCAGCTTAATGGGCAGGGAAGATACGCAGTATTTT.

The chain joins TRBV2 to TRBJ2-2; the match to TRBD2 covers 8 bases. The CDR3 has 15 amino acids. V lost 7 bases, J lost 4 bases, and 8 bases stayed unmatched. Germline-derived CDR1 and CDR2 are SNHLY and FYNNEI. The CDR3 DNA sequence: TGTGCCAGCATGTCCGGGACTAGATCCACCGGGGAGCTGTTTTTT. Translated: CASMSGTRSTGELFF.

The chain couples TRBV7-9 to TRBJ2-7, with a weak D call TRBD2 (6 bases). V was shortened by 0 bases and J by 1 base, with 7 bases between the two germline ends. CDR3 length equals 14 residues. In germline, CDR1 is SEHNR, CDR2 FQNEAQ (reference sequence). CDR3 amino acids: CASSLAAGSYEQYF. The CDR3 bases are TGTGCCAGCAGCTTAGCCGCGGGATCCTACGAGCAGTACTTC.

This clone was observed once. The chain recombines TRBV2 with TRBJ2-7; perhaps D is TRBD1 or TRBD2 (6 bases each). Germline loops: CDR1 SNHLY, CDR2 FYNNEI. V was shortened by 6 bases and J by 2 bases, with 23 bases between the two germline ends. CDR3 length: 17 residues. CDR3 loop: CASSDWGAGSYPYEQYF. Written as DNA, the CDR3 is TGTGCCAGCAGCGACTGGGGGGCGGGCAGTTACCCCTACGAGCAGTACTTC.

V and J are TRBV10-3 and TRBJ2-5; 9 bases match TRBD2. This CDR3 has 13 amino acids. V lost 6 bases to trimming and J lost 5 bases; unmatched junction nucleotides: 4. From germline, CDR1 is ENHRY and CDR2 SYGVKD. The CDR3 DNA reads TGTGCCATCAGACTAGCGGGTCAGGAGACCCAGTACTTC. Translation: CAIRLAGQETQYF.

V is TRBV5-8 and J is TRBJ2-7; possible D gene TRBD2, 5 bases. Germline values: CDR1 SGHTS, CDR2 YDEGEE. V was trimmed by 4 bases and J by 2 bases, leaving 16 bases between them. The CDR3 extends over 15 amino acids. CDR3 nucleotide sequence: TGTGCCAGCAGCCCCATGACGTTGGGAGCCTACGAGCAGTACTTC. It yields the protein CASSPMTLGAYEQYF.